The clone carrying this T cell receptor beta chain was picked up many times. This sample's time point: blood at routine non-recurrence follow-up after resection. Whole RNA, isolated from tumor, nontumor lung or frozen PBMC, was sequenced without prior sorting. Every TCR cDNA molecule bore its own unique molecular identifier. TCRdb reanalysed the 5' RACE reads using MiXCR and keeps one entry per CDR3 protein. The table shows around 27,000 distinct CDR3 sequences, with around 5.8% occurring only once. This entry is derived from a study of spatial heterogeneity in lung cancer. Per the germline V gene, CDR1 is PRHDT and CDR2 is FYEKMQ (reference sequence). The CDR3 length is 17 residues. Deletions cut 1 base from V and 0 bases from J, with 10 bases between.

The receptor's source is a male donor with early-stage non-small cell lung cancer. The chain carries TRBV13 and TRBJ2-6; possible D gene TRBD2, 5 bases. Specimen: PBMCs, collected at follow-up. CDR3: CASSLDEGSSGANVLTF. The CDR3 bases are TGTGCCAGCAGCTTAGACGAGGGCTCCTCTGGGGCCAACGTCCTGACTTTC.